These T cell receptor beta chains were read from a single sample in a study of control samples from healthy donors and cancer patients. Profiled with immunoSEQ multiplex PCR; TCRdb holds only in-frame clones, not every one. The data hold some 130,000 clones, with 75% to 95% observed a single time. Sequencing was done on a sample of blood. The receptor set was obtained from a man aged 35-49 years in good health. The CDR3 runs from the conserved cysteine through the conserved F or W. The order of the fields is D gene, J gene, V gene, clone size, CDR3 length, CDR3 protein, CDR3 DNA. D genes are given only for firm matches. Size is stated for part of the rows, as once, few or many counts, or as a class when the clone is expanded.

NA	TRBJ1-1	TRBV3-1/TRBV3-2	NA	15	CASSHAGRMNTEAFF	TGTGCCAGCAGCCATGCGGGACGGATGAACACTGAAGCTTTCTTT
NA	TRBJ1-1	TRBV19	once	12	CASSRRVAEAFF	TGTGCCAGTAGCCGTAGGGTGGCTGAAGCTTTCTTT
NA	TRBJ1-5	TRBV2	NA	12	CASRGRGQPQHF	TGTGCCAGCAGGGGGAGGGGTCAGCCCCAGCATTTT
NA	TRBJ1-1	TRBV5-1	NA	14	CASSLGDGATEAFF	TGCGCCAGCAGCTTGGGTGACGGAGCTACTGAAGCTTTCTTT
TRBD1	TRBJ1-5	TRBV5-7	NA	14	CASSERTGYQPQHF	TGTGCCAGCAGCGAACGGACAGGCTATCAGCCCCAGCATTTT
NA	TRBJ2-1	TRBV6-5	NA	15	CASRIDRGSYNEQFF	TGTGCCAGCAGGATCGACCGAGGATCCTACAATGAGCAGTTCTTC
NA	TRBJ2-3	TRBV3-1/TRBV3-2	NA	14	CASSQGGAQDTQYF	TGTGCCAGCAGCCAAGGGGGGGCGCAAGATACGCAGTATTTT
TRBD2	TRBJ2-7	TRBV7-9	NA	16	CASSWGAGGYSYEQYF	TGTGCCAGCAGCTGGGGAGCGGGGGGCTACTCCTACGAGCAGTACTTC
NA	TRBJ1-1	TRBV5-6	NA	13	CASSAARDTEAFF	TGTGCCAGCAGCGCGGCACGGGACACTGAAGCTTTCTTT
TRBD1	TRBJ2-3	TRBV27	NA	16	CASSFQGARGADTQYF	TGTGCCAGCAGTTTTCAGGGGGCGCGAGGGGCAGATACGCAGTATTTT
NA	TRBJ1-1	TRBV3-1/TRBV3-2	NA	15	CASSHRVGGAGEAFF	TGTGCCAGCAGCCATCGTGTGGGGGGCGCGGGTGAAGCTTTCTTT
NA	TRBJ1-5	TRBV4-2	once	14	CASSQGTGLQPQHF	TGTGCCAGCAGCCAGGGAACAGGGCTTCAGCCCCAGCATTTT
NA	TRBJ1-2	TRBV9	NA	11	CASSASGTVAF	TGTGCCAGCAGCGCCTCCGGGACGGTGGCCTTC
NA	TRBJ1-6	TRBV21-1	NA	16	CASSGIHRAYNSPLHF	TGTGCCAGCAGCGGAATTCACCGGGCGTATAATTCACCCCTCCACTTT
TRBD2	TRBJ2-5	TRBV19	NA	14	CASRSGGVTETQYF	TGTGCCAGTCGTAGCGGGGGGGTCACGGAGACCCAGTACTTC
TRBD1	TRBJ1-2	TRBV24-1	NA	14	CATSDRDSGGSYTF	TGTGCCACCAGTGATCGGGACAGCGGGGGAAGCTACACCTTC
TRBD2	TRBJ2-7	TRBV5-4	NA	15	CASSSGGRTPGEQYF	TGTGCCAGCAGTTCGGGGGGGCGGACCCCAGGCGAGCAGTACTTC
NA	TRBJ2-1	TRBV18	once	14	CASSQASGANEQFF	TGTGCCAGCTCGCAAGCCTCAGGGGCCAATGAGCAGTTCTTC